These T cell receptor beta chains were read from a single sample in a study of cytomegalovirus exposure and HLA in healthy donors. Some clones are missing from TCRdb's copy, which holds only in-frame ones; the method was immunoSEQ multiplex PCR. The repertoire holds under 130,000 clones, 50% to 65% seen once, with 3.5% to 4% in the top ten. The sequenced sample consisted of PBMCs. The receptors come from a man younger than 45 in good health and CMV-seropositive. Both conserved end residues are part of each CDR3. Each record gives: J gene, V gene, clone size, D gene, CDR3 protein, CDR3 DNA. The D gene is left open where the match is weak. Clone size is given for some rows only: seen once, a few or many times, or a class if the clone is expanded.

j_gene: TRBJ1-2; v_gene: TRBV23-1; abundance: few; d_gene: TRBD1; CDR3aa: CASRKGVDRGGRYGYTF; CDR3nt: TGCGCCAGCAGAAAGGGGGTGGACAGGGGCGGGAGGTATGGCTACACCTTC
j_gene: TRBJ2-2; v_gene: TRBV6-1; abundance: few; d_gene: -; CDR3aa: CASSEKGVDTGELFF; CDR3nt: TGTGCCAGCAGTGAAAAAGGGGTTGACACCGGGGAGCTGTTTTTT
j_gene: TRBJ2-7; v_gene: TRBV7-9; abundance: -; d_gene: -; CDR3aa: CASSLVAQLGAYEQYF; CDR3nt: TGTGCCAGCAGCTTAGTGGCACAACTCGGAGCCTACGAGCAGTACTTC
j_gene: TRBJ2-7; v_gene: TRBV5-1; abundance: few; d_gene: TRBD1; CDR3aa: CASSRQGGGYSYEQYF; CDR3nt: TGCGCCAGCAGCCGACAGGGGGGCGGCTATTCCTACGAGCAGTACTTC
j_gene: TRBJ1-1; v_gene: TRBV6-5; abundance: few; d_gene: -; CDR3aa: CASSYSRVGTEAFF; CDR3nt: TGTGCCAGCAGTTATAGCAGGGTGGGCACTGAAGCTTTCTTT
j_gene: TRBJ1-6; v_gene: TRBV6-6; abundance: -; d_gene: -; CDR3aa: CASSYSAGYSPLHF; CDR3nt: TGTGCCAGCAGTTACTCGGCCGGGTATTCACCCCTCCACTTT
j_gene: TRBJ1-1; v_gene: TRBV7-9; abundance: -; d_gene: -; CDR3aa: CASSSSGNTEAFF; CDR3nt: TGTGCCAGCAGCAGTAGTGGGAACACTGAAGCTTTCTTT
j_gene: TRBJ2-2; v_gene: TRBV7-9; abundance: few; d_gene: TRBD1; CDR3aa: CASTYWGGQGSTGELFF; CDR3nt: TGTGCCAGCACCTATTGGGGCGGACAGGGGTCCACCGGGGAGCTGTTTTTT
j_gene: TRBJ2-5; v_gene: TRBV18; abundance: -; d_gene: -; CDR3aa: CASSPPQGQETQYF; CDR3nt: TGTGCCAGCTCACCACCCCAGGGGCAAGAGACCCAGTACTTC
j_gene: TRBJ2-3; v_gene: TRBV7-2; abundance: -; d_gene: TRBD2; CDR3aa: CASSPATSGGTDTQYF; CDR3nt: TGTGCCAGCAGCCCGGCGACTAGCGGGGGCACAGATACGCAGTATTTT
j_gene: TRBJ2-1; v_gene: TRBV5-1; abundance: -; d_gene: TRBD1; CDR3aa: CASRTGQGDPNEQFF; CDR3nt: TGCGCCAGCAGGACGGGACAGGGGGACCCCAATGAGCAGTTCTTC
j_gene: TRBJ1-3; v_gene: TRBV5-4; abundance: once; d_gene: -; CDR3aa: CAYRQFSGNTIYF; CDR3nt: TGTGCTTATAGACAGTTCTCTGGAAACACCATATATTTT
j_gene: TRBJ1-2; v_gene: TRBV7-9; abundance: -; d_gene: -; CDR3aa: CASAAGPNYGYTF; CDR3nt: TGTGCCAGCGCAGCGGGGCCCAACTATGGCTACACCTTC
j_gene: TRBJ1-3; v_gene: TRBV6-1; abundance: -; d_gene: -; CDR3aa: CASSPGGFGNTIYF; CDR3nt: TGTGCCAGCAGCCCGGGAGGCTTTGGAAACACCATATATTTT
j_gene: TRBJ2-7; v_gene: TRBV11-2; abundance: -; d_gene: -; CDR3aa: CASSLQVYEQYF; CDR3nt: TGTGCTAGCAGCTTACAGGTCTACGAGCAGTACTTC
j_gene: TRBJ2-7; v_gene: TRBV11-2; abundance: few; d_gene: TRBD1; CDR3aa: CASSSSTGERQYF; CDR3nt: TGTGCCAGCAGCTCCTCGACAGGGGAGAGGCAGTACTTC
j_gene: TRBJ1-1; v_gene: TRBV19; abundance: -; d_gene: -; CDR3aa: CASSMSAGDTEAFF; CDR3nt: TGTGCCAGTAGTATGTCGGCAGGGGACACTGAAGCTTTCTTT
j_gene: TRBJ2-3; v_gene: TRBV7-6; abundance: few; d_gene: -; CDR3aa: CASSLQGLPVPRDTQYF; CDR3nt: TGTGCCAGCAGCTTACAAGGACTGCCGGTGCCGCGAGATACGCAGTATTTT
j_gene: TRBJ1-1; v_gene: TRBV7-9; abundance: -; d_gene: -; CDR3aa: CASSPGGREAFF; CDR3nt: TGTGCCAGCAGCCCCGGGGGTAGGGAAGCTTTCTTT
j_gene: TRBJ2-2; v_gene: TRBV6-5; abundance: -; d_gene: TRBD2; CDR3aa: CASSSGVNTGELFF; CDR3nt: TGTGCCAGCAGTAGCGGGGTAAACACCGGGGAGCTGTTTTTT
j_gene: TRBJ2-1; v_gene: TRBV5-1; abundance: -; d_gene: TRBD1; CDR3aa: CASSWTGSDEQFF; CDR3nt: TGCGCCAGCAGCTGGACAGGGAGCGATGAGCAGTTCTTC
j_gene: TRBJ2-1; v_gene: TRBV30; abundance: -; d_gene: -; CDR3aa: CAWNRAAEQFF; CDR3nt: TGTGCCTGGAACAGGGCAGCTGAGCAGTTCTTC
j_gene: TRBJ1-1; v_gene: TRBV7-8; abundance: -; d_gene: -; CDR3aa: CASSLVRDTEAFF; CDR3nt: TGTGCCAGCAGCTTAGTCCGAGACACTGAAGCTTTCTTT
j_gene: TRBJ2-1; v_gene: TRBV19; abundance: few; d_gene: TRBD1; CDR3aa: CAGSRTGSDEQFF; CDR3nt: TGTGCCGGGAGTAGGACAGGGAGCGATGAGCAGTTCTTC
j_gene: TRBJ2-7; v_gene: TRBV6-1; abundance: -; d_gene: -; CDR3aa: CASMNRGLYEQYF; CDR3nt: TGTGCCAGCATGAATCGGGGTCTCTACGAGCAGTACTTC
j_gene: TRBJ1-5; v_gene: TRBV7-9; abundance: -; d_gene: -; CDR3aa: CASSPAVWQGRVQPQHF; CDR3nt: TGTGCCAGCAGCCCAGCCGTTTGGCAGGGGAGGGTTCAGCCCCAGCATTTT
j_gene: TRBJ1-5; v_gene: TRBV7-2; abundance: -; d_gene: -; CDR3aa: CASSPRSGTHNQPQHF; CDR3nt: TGTGCCAGCAGCCCGCGATCCGGGACACACAATCAGCCCCAGCATTTT
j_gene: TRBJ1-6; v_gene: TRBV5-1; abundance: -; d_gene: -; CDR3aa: CASSLGNSSPLHF; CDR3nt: TGCGCCAGCAGCTTGGGTAACTCGTCACCCCTCCACTTT
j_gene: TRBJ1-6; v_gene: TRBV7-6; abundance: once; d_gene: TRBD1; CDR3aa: CASSPRAGTVFGFSYNSPLHF; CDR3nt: TGTGCCAGCAGCCCTAGGGCCGGGACAGTCTTTGGGTTCTCCTATAATTCACCCCTCCACTTT
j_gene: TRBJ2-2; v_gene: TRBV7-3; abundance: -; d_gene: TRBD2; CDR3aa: CASSLMGLVNTGELFF; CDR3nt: TGTGCCAGCAGCTTAATGGGACTAGTGAACACCGGGGAGCTGTTTTTT
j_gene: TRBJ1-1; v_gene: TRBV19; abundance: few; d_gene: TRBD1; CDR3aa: CASSIDRVNTEAFF; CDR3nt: TGTGCCAGTAGTATTGACAGGGTGAACACTGAAGCTTTCTTT
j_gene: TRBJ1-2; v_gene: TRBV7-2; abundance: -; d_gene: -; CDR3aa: CASSLVSGNYGYTF; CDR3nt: TGTGCCAGCAGCTTAGTTTCAGGGAACTATGGCTACACCTTC
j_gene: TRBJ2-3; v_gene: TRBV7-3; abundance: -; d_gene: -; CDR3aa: CASSFPGTDTQYF; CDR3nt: TGTGCCAGCAGCTTCCCAGGGACAGATACGCAGTATTTT
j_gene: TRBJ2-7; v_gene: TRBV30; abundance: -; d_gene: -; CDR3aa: CAWSGRAYEQYF; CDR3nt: TGTGCCTGGAGTGGCAGGGCGTACGAGCAGTACTTC
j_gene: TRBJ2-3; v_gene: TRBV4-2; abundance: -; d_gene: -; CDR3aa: CASSQTTDTQYF; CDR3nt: TGTGCCAGCAGCCAAACTACAGATACGCAGTATTTT
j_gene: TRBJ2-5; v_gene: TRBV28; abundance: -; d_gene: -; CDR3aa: CATLEVGAETQYF; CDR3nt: TGTGCCACCCTGGAGGTCGGCGCAGAGACCCAGTACTTC
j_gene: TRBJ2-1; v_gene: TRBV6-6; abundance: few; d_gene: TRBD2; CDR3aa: CASSPGLAGGQEFF; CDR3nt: TGTGCCAGCAGCCCGGGACTAGCGGGGGGGCAGGAGTTCTTC
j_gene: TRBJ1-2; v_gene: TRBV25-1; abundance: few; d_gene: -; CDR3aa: CASSDWTAFHPNYGYTF; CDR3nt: TGTGCCAGCAGTGATTGGACAGCCTTTCACCCTAACTATGGCTACACCTTC